This TCR beta chain was identified in a study of Graves' ophthalmopathy and Graves' hyperthyroidism (dated by TCRdb to the late 2010s). Regarding the complete study: Peripheral blood samples were taken at the time of initial diagnosis, before any treatment was given. The study used TCR beta repertoire signatures to distinguish Graves' ophthalmopathy from Graves' hyperthyroidism and to predict progression to ophthalmopathy. In total, approximately 130 blood samples were TCR-sequenced: 40 to 45 ophthalmopathy, approximately 75 hyperthyroidism and roughly 17 hyperthyroidism-to-ophthalmopathy patients. A discovery set of 95 to 100 patients (around 40 ophthalmopathy, 57 stable hyperthyroidism) was enrolled to explore V-J signatures distinguishing ophthalmopathy from hyperthyroidism. An independent validation cohort comprised roughly 20 hyperthyroidism patients and 15 to 17 patients who later progressed from hyperthyroidism to ophthalmopathy. In roughly 6 hyperthyroidism patients, the T-cell repertoire of thyroid tissue was compared with the T-cell repertoire of blood. After sampling, hyperthyroidism patients received methimazole starting at 30 mg daily, and ophthalmopathy patients received high-dose intravenous methylprednisolone. For training and testing, the roughly 97 patients in the discovery cohort were randomly divided in a 7:3 ratio.

This clonotype was seen many times. Its antigen specificity is not known. The sample holds no much larger clone one base away, and base qualities are not on file. Beyond this particular receptor, the publication reports: In cross-validation, the 13-signature model distinguished ophthalmopathy from stable hyperthyroidism with 87.88% sensitivity and around 84% specificity, while in the test set the corresponding values were about 80% and 75%. Sample size was not statistically predetermined, and group allocation was not concealed from the investigators. Most of the expanded thyroid clonotypes with a frequency above 0.001 were also detected in blood, and it was suggested that the thyroid immune response may be reflected by blood repertoires. In validation, the model predicted ophthalmopathy progression with about 70% sensitivity and approximately 72% specificity; more than ten predicted patients were CT-confirmed with GO in a median of approximately 6.5 months.

Hyperthyroidism was considered stable if no progression to ophthalmopathy occurred within 18 months of follow-up. Patients with hyperthyroidism were aged 18 to 65 years, had been newly diagnosed, and had a disease duration of less than 2 months. Patients with other autoimmune diseases, uncontrolled infections, pregnancy or lactation were excluded. Diagnosis was based on clinical symptoms, serum thyroxine, TRAb, thyroid ultrasound and orbital computed tomography. PBMCs were isolated from about 10 ml of fresh peripheral blood by Ficoll-Paque density gradient centrifugation. Total RNA was extracted with Trizol reagent and quality-checked on an Agilent 2100 Bioanalyzer. The CDR3 starts with the cysteine, ends with the phenylalanine, and has 12 residues. The kept DNA is CDR3 alone, 36 bases in frame from the first base. V is reduced by 7 bases and J by 4 bases, leaving a spacing of 10 bases between them. Per the germline V gene, MNHNS is the CDR1 and SASEGT is the CDR2.

TCR beta CDR3 regions were amplified from RNA transcripts for repertoire sequencing. HTBI primers and the Qiagen OneStep RT-PCR kit were used in a first-round RT-PCR, which was followed by a second-round multiplex PCR, size selection and purification. Libraries were sequenced on an Illumina HiSeq2000 using paired-end 100 bp reads. As for the authors' bioinformatics: SOAPnuke was used for read processing, and reads with adapters, uncalled bases, a mean Phred below 15, or no exact constant-primer or identifier match were discarded. High-quality paired reads were merged with COPE v1.2.5. Unique nucleotide sequences were defined as clonotypes and aligned to IMGT TRB V, D and J references using MiTCR v1.1. The analysis was limited to V-J combinations with a frequency above 0.0001, which together covered roughly 99% of the repertoires. For each V-J combination, a TCR clonal expansion and chaos score was defined as F50 clonal expansion divided by the chaos observed in the TCRdist matrix. Welch's t-statistics and random forest were used to reduce the features to around 13 V-J combinations, which were then used as input to a naive Bayes classifier. The Morisita-Horn index was used to measure how similar the thyroid and blood repertoires were. In TCRdb, the public reads were trimmed at Q25 with fastp and aligned with MiXCR, with productive beta chains retained. Here each entry gathers all rows of one CDR3 protein and keeps the most common genes and DNA. TCRdb's processing, not the authors', yielded these V and J calls. In this sample the table shows just over 400,000 distinct CDR3 sequences, roughly 20% of which occur a single time. The ten most abundant clones make up roughly 3% of the sample.

The source of this sequence is a woman between 18 and 29 years old with stable Graves' hyperthyroidism. Donor details come from another sample of the same person, matched by shared clones. Rearrangement joined TRBV6-1 to TRBJ1-1; no confident D gene assignment can be made. Sequenced: peripheral blood. The CDR3 amino acid sequence is: CASTERGTEAFF. In nucleotides, the sequence is TGTGCCAGCACCGAACGGGGCACTGAAGCTTTCTTT.